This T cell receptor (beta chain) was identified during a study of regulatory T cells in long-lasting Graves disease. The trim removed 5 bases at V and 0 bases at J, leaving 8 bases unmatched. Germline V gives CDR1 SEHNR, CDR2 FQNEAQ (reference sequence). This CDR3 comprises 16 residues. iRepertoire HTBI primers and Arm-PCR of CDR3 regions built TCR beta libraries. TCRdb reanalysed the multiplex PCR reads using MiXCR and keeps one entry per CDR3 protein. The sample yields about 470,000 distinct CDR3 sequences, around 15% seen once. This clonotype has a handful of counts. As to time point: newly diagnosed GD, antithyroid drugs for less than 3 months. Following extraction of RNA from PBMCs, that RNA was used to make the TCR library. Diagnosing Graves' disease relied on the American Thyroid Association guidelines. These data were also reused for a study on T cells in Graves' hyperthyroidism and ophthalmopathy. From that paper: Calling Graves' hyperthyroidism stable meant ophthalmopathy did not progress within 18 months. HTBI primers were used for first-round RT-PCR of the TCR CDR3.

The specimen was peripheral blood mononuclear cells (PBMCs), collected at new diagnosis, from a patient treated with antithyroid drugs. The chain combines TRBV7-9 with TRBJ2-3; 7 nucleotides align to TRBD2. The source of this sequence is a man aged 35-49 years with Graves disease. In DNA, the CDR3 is TGTGCCAGCAGCAATGTCGGGCGGGAGAGCACAGATACGCAGTATTTT. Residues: CASSNVGRESTDTQYF. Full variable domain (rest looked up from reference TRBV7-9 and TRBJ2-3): DTGVSQNPRHKITKRGQNVTFRCDPISEHNRLYWYRQTLGQGPEFLTYFQNEAQLEKSRLLSDRFSAERPKGSFSTLEIQRTEQGDSAMYLCASSNVGRESTDTQYFGPGTRLTVL.